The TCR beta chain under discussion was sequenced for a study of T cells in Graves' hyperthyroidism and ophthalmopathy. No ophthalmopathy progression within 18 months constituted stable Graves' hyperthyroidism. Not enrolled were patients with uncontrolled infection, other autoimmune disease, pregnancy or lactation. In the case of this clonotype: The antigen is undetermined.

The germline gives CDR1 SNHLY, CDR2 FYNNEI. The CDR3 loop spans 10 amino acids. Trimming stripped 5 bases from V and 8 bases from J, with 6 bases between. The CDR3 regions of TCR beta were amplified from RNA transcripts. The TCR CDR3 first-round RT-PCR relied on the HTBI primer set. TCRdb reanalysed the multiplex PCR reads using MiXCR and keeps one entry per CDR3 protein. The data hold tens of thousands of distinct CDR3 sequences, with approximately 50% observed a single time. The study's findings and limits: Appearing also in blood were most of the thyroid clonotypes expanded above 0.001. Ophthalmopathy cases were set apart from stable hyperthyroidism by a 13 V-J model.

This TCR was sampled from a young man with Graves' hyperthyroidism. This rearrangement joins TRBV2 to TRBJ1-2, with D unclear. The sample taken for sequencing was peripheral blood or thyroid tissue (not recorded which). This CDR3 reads CASSLIGYTF. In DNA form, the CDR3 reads TGTGCCAGCAGTTTAATCGGCTACACCTTC.